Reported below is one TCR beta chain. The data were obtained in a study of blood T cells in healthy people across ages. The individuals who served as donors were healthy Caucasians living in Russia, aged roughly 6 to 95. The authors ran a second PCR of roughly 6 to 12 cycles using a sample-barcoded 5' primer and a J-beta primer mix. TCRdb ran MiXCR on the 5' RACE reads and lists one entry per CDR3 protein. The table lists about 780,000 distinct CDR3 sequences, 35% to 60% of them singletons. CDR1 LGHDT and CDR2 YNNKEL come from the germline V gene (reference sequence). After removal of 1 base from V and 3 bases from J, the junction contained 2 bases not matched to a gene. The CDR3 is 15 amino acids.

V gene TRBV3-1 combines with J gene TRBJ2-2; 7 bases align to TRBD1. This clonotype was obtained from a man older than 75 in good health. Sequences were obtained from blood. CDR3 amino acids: CASSQGQGDTGELFF. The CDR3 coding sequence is TGTGCCAGCAGCCAAGGACAGGGAGACACCGGGGAGCTGTTTTTT.